Following are 19 T cell receptor beta chains from one sample sequenced in a study of blood T cell repertoires in COVID-19. Only in-frame clones appear in the TCRdb table, and some are missing; sequencing was by immunoSEQ multiplex PCR. The data hold some 370,000 clones, with 87% observed a single time. The specimen sequenced was peripheral blood. Receptors originate from a woman aged 30 to 39 with COVID-19, enrolled during active disease.

The chain recombines TRBV5-4 with TRBJ1-2, with TRBD1 as a possible D gene (6 bases). The germline V gene encodes CDR1 SGHNT and CDR2 YYREEE (reference sequence). The CDR3 contains 15 residues. Trimming shortened V by 0 bases and J by 8 bases, and 17 bases separated the two germline ends. CDR3 in DNA: TGTGCCAGCAGCTTGGAACCCGCGGGGGGCGAAGGCTACACCTTC. Translated: CASSLEPAGGEGYTF.

The chain employs TRBV6-5 and TRBJ1-2, with TRBD1 matching 9 bases. Germline V gene sequence: CDR1 MNHEY, CDR2 SVGAGI. The ends lost 4 bases at V and 8 bases at J; junction bases unmatched: 5. CDR3 length: 13 amino acids. The chain's CDR3 is CASSSGQGGGYTF. In DNA form, the CDR3 reads TGTGCCAGCAGTTCGGGACAGGGAGGAGGCTACACCTTC.

The chain joins TRBV19 to TRBJ1-2; a weak D match, TRBD1 (5 bases). The CDR3 runs to 13 residues. The V end was cut by 0 bases, the J end by 8 bases, with 10 bases between. Germline V lookup: CDR1 LNHDA, CDR2 SQIVND (reference sequence). CDR3 in amino acids: CASSIEGADGYTF. The CDR3 DNA sequence: TGTGCCAGTAGTATAGAAGGGGCGGACGGCTACACCTTC.

This sequence joins TRBV7-2 and TRBJ2-7, with D possibly being TRBD2 (6 bases). The V end was cut by 5 bases, the J end by 4 bases, with 18 bases between. The germline V gene has CDR1 SGHTA and CDR2 FQGNSA. This CDR3 has 15 residues. The DNA of the CDR3 is TGTGCCAGCAGCCCCTTCCGGGGGTCCGGTTACGAGCAGTACTTC. Translating gives CASSPFRGSGYEQYF.

The J gene is TRBJ1-5, the V gene TRBV4-1; 9 bases match TRBD1. From germline, CDR1 is MGHRA and CDR2 YSYEKL. With 2 bases clipped from V and 0 bases from J, the junction kept 5 bases outside the gene matches. CDR3 length: 17 amino acids. CDR3 nucleotide sequence: TGCGCCAGCAGCCAACCGACAGGGGGGAATAGCAATCAGCCCCAGCATTTT. This sequence encodes CASSQPTGGNSNQPQHF.

The chain couples TRBV6-5 to TRBJ2-2; 7 bases line up with TRBD1. The CDR3 has 13 residues. CDR1 is MNHEY, CDR2 SVGAGI, per germline. J gave up 6 bases and V 5 bases, and 3 bases lay outside the gene matches. The CDR3 is CASSQGVAGELFF. The CDR3 nucleotides are TGTGCCAGCAGTCAGGGGGTCGCCGGGGAGCTGTTTTTT.

The V call is TRBV5-6, the J call TRBJ2-1, with 8 positions matching TRBD1. The V segment lost 7 bases and the J segment 7 bases; nucleotides outside the gene matches: 10. From germline, CDR1 is SGHDT and CDR2 YYEEEE. The CDR3 runs to 14 residues. The CDR3 DNA reads TGTGCCAGCGCCTCACGGACAGGGAGGAATGAGCAGTTCTTC. Translation gives CASASRTGRNEQFF.

This chain uses TRBV9 with TRBJ2-2, with D possibly being TRBD1 (6 bases). The CDR3 has 13 amino acids. CDR1 SGDLS and CDR2 YYNGEE come from the germline V gene. Trimming removed 0 bases at V and 7 bases at J, with 7 bases between. The CDR3 reads CASSVETGGELFF. The CDR3 coding sequence is TGTGCCAGCAGCGTAGAGACAGGCGGGGAGCTGTTTTTT.

The chain links TRBV5-8 to TRBJ1-1, with 7 bases lining up with TRBD1. There are 16 residues in the CDR3. J was trimmed by 8 bases and V by 5 bases; bases with no gene match: 18. Germline V CDR1 and CDR2: SGHTS, YDEGEE. The CDR3 loop is CASSGTVAVDVPEAFF. For the CDR3, the DNA is TGTGCCAGCAGTGGGACAGTTGCTGTTGATGTCCCAGAAGCTTTCTTT.

The V and J genes are TRBV2 and TRBJ2-2; tentatively, D is TRBD1 (7 bases). Germline values: CDR1 SNHLY, CDR2 FYNNEI. Between the trimmed V and J ends, which lost 8 bases and 7 bases, there was a span of 17 bases. The CDR3 covers 14 residues. The DNA of the CDR3 is TGTGCCAGCCGGCGACAGGGAGGTGGCGGGGAGCTGTTTTTT. Amino acid sequence: CASRRQGGGGELFF.

V usage is TRBV5-1 and J usage is TRBJ2-2; D ambiguous. V was pared by 0 bases and J by 3 bases, with 9 bases between. The germline gives CDR1 SGHRS, CDR2 YFSETQ. The CDR3 contains 15 residues. Here the CDR3 DNA reads TGCGCCAGCAGCTTGGCCGTGACTGACACCGGGGAGCTGTTTTTT. Translating gives CASSLAVTDTGELFF.

The V call is TRBV4-1, the J call TRBJ2-7; a possible D gene is TRBD1 (5 bases). This CDR3 is built from 14 residues. With 3 bases removed from V and 0 bases from J, the gap between germline ends came to 9 bases. Per the germline V gene, CDR1 is MGHRA and CDR2 is YSYEKL. This chain's CDR3 is CASSQKGNSYEQYF. DNA of the CDR3: TGCGCCAGCAGCCAGAAGGGGAACTCCTACGAGCAGTACTTC.

This clone was counted only a few times. This chain connects TRBV28 to TRBJ2-7, with TRBD1 matching 7 bases. This CDR3 comprises 14 residues. The V gene's germline CDR1 is MDHEN and CDR2 SYDVKM. V lost 4 bases, J lost 3 bases, and 6 bases stayed unmatched. CDR3 sequence: CASSYSGQIYEQYF. In DNA form, the CDR3 reads TGTGCCAGCAGTTATTCGGGACAGATCTACGAGCAGTACTTC.

V and J are TRBV29-1 and TRBJ1-1, with D possibly TRBD1 on 6 matching bases. V was cut by 5 bases and J by 4 bases, with 20 bases left in between. CDR3 length: 15 residues. Germline CDR1 is SQVTM and CDR2 is ANQGSEA. The CDR3 loop is CSVRQRGPGSTEAFF. The CDR3 bases are TGCAGCGTTCGTCAGCGGGGGCCAGGAAGCACTGAAGCTTTCTTT.

V is TRBV5-6 and J is TRBJ2-1; TRBD2 matches 11 bases. The germline gives CDR1 SGHDT, CDR2 YYEEEE. After removal of 2 bases from V and 12 bases from J, the junction contained 4 bases not matched to a gene. The CDR3 is 13 residues long. As DNA, the CDR3 is TGTGCCAGCAGCTTAACTAGCGGGAGTTGGCAGTTCTTC. Its translation: CASSLTSGSWQFF.

Points on this clone: Other DNA variants within this sample encode the same CDR3. V is TRBV19 and J is TRBJ1-1; D may be TRBD1 (5 bases). The CDR3 spans 13 residues. The V gene's germline CDR1 is LNHDA and CDR2 SQIVND (reference sequence). The V end was cut by 3 bases, the J end by 1 base, with 6 bases between. CDR3 loop: CASSIQGNTEAFF. The CDR3 DNA follows: TGTGCCAGTAGTATTCAGGGGAACACTGAAGCTTTCTTT. Drawing the rest from reference TRBV19 and TRBJ1-1, the complete variable domain is DGGITQSPKYLFRKEGQNVTLSCEQNLNHDAMYWYRQDPGQGLRLIYYSQIVNDFQKGDIAEGYSVSREKKESFPLTVTSAQKNPTAFYLCASSIQGNTEAFFGQGTRLTVV.

The rearrangement uses TRBV7-2 and TRBJ2-3; a weak D match, TRBD2 (6 bases). The CDR3 runs 13 residues. V lost 4 bases and J lost 8, with 13 bases in between. Germline V gene lookup returns CDR1 SGHTA and CDR2 FQGNSA. The CDR3: CASSSSEYGTQYF. The DNA of the CDR3 is TGTGCCAGCAGCTCTAGCGAGTATGGTACGCAGTATTTT.

Written as DNA, the CDR3 is TGTGCCAGTAGTTACAGGGGAGAGGGCCAGTACTTC. Translation: CASSYRGEGQYF. The chain combines TRBV19 with TRBJ2-5; 7 positions match TRBD1. The J segment lost 10 bases and the V segment lost 5 bases, leaving 7 bases of the junction unmatched. The CDR3 is made up of 12 amino acids. Germline V lookup: CDR1 LNHDA, CDR2 SQIVND (reference sequence).

The chain employs TRBV6-5 and TRBJ1-4; D is possibly TRBD1 (5 bases). Germline assignment: CDR1 MNHEY and CDR2 SVGAGI. The V and J ends lost 7 bases and 6 bases respectively, with 12 bases between them. The CDR3 has 13 residues. As DNA, the CDR3 is TGTGCCAGCAAAGAGGGAGGGGATGAAAAACTGTTTTTT. It codes for CASKEGGDEKLFF.